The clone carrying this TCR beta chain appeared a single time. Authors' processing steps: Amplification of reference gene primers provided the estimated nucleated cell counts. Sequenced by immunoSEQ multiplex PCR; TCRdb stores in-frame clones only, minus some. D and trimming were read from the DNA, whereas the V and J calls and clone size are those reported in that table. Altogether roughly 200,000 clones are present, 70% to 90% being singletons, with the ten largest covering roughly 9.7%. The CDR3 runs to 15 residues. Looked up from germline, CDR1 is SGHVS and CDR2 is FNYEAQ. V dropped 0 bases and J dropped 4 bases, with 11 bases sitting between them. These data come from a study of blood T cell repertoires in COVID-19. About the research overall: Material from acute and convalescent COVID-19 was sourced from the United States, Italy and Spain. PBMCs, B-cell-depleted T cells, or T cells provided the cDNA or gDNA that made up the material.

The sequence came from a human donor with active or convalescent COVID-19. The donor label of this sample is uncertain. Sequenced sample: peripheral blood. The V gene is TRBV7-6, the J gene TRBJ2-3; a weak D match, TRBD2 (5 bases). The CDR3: CASSLALSSSDTQYF. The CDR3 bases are TGTGCCAGCAGCTTAGCGCTGTCTAGCTCAGATACGCAGTATTTT.